The sequence of this T cell receptor (beta chain) was determined in a study of spatial heterogeneity in lung cancer. Study results and limitations: The authors estimated that approximately 6.9% of tumor T cells were covered for alpha chains and approximately 13% for beta chains. Counts of expanded intratumoral alpha and beta TCRs tracked tumor mutation counts.

Time point meaning: sample taken at primary tumor resection. Samples were donated by 72 untreated early-stage non-small cell lung cancer patients. Researchers sequenced whole RNA taken from tumor, nontumor lung or frozen PBMC without sorting. This clonotype was detected a few times. Antigen: not known. Unique molecular identifiers tagged every individual TCR cDNA molecule. TCRdb independently ran MiXCR on the 5' RACE reads; one entry per CDR3 protein. The sample has several thousand distinct CDR3 sequences, 13% seen once. CDR1 and CDR2 from the germline V gene are MNHEY and SMNVEV (reference sequence). J gave up 8 bases and V 6 bases, and 13 bases lay outside the gene matches. This CDR3 contains 16 residues.

This TCR was recovered from a female donor with early-stage non-small cell lung cancer. The starting material was lung tumor tissue, obtained at surgery. J is TRBJ2-1 and V is TRBV27; 10 nucleotides line up with TRBD1. The CDR3 loop is CASRGTGDPTRDEQFF. CDR3 in DNA: TGTGCCAGCAGGGGGACAGGGGACCCGACCCGAGATGAGCAGTTCTTC.